These T cell receptor beta chains were read from a single sample in a study of regulatory T cells in long-lasting Graves disease. MiXCR was run by TCRdb on the multiplex PCR reads, yielding one entry per CDR3 protein. The data show 700,000 or so distinct CDR3 sequences, about 32% seen once. The specimen was peripheral blood mononuclear cells (PBMCs), collected when the disease was refractory, from a patient treated with antithyroid drugs. The origin of the receptors is a female donor with Graves disease. Each CDR3 is given without its conserved first and last residue. Fields, in order: J gene, V gene, CDR3 protein.

j_call: TRBJ1-1
v_call: TRBV28
cdr3_aa: ASSAVMNTEAF

j_call: TRBJ1-5
v_call: TRBV15
cdr3_aa: ATSRDRGGRGNQPQH

j_call: TRBJ1-2
v_call: TRBV24-1
cdr3_aa: ATNRWTGLTGYT

j_call: TRBJ2-7
v_call: TRBV7-2
cdr3_aa: ASRSGTDYEQY

j_call: TRBJ1-1
v_call: TRBV6-5
cdr3_aa: ASSYGGYTEAF

j_call: TRBJ2-1
v_call: TRBV20-1
cdr3_aa: SARGLAGGNGQF

j_call: TRBJ2-1
v_call: TRBV18
cdr3_aa: ASSPQSRNEQF

j_call: TRBJ1-2
v_call: TRBV5-5
cdr3_aa: ASSLVTGVNYGYT

j_call: TRBJ2-1
v_call: TRBV7-3
cdr3_aa: ASSLGWGVPYNEQF

j_call: TRBJ2-2
v_call: TRBV9
cdr3_aa: ASSPPFRGRDSGELF

j_call: TRBJ2-7
v_call: TRBV7-9
cdr3_aa: ASSLTTSYEQY

j_call: TRBJ1-1
v_call: TRBV11-1
cdr3_aa: ASNTRQGGTEAF

j_call: TRBJ1-5
v_call: TRBV6-1
cdr3_aa: ASSGFSNLNQPQH

j_call: TRBJ2-5
v_call: TRBV5-1
cdr3_aa: ASSLAGRQPLSGETQY

j_call: TRBJ2-5
v_call: TRBV6-2/TRBV6-3
cdr3_aa: ASSRGGTGEETQY

j_call: TRBJ1-2
v_call: TRBV5-1
cdr3_aa: ASSLEMAGGVDYT

j_call: TRBJ1-2
v_call: TRBV5-1
cdr3_aa: ASQIMPGQANGYT

j_call: TRBJ1-6
v_call: TRBV28
cdr3_aa: ASSFPTGTGASPLH

j_call: TRBJ1-2
v_call: TRBV2
cdr3_aa: ASSPRLGEAGYT

j_call: TRBJ1-5
v_call: TRBV6-1
cdr3_aa: ASSGGGSAQPQH

j_call: TRBJ2-7
v_call: TRBV5-4
cdr3_aa: ASRAGLQDNEQY

j_call: TRBJ2-4
v_call: TRBV20-1
cdr3_aa: SAAGGPVKNIQY

j_call: TRBJ2-1
v_call: TRBV5-8
cdr3_aa: ASSQLGVYEQF

j_call: TRBJ1-1
v_call: TRBV3-1
cdr3_aa: ASSQGVHTEAF

j_call: TRBJ1-1
v_call: TRBV10-2
cdr3_aa: ASGKDRASEAF

j_call: TRBJ1-1
v_call: TRBV9
cdr3_aa: ASSAGTGARGTEAF

j_call: TRBJ2-3
v_call: TRBV20-1
cdr3_aa: SARLAGPTDTQY

j_call: TRBJ1-6
v_call: TRBV20-1
cdr3_aa: SAREPGLSLSSPLH

j_call: TRBJ2-5
v_call: TRBV4-1
cdr3_aa: ASSPWDRERQETQY

j_call: TRBJ1-5
v_call: TRBV6-1
cdr3_aa: ASRLEGNSNQPQH

j_call: TRBJ1-5
v_call: TRBV20-1
cdr3_aa: SAWNSNQPQH

j_call: TRBJ2-7
v_call: TRBV5-1
cdr3_aa: ASSFPGQRLEQY

j_call: TRBJ2-7
v_call: TRBV12-3/TRBV12-4
cdr3_aa: ASSLKHSSYEQY

j_call: TRBJ2-5
v_call: TRBV5-1
cdr3_aa: ASAGQGKGTQY

j_call: TRBJ2-4
v_call: TRBV20-1
cdr3_aa: SADPGLAGVVKNIQY

j_call: TRBJ2-1
v_call: TRBV20-1
cdr3_aa: SAGVTHSSYNEQF

j_call: TRBJ2-7
v_call: TRBV27
cdr3_aa: ASSSRLAGFWEQY

j_call: TRBJ1-2
v_call: TRBV12-3/TRBV12-4
cdr3_aa: ASSLRGNGYT

j_call: TRBJ1-1
v_call: TRBV12-3/TRBV12-4
cdr3_aa: ASSSPGQGDPEAF

j_call: TRBJ2-7
v_call: TRBV7-9
cdr3_aa: ASSWETSVYEQY

j_call: TRBJ1-2
v_call: TRBV28
cdr3_aa: ASRPPASGDGGYT

j_call: TRBJ1-2
v_call: TRBV29-1
cdr3_aa: SVNPAYGYT

j_call: TRBJ2-5
v_call: TRBV5-5
cdr3_aa: ASIPAMRETQY

j_call: TRBJ1-5
v_call: TRBV19
cdr3_aa: ASVQGPSGNQPQH